This is a list of T cell receptor beta chains from one sample in a study of T cell responses to AZD1222 COVID-19 vaccine. Generated by immunoSEQ multiplex PCR, the TCRdb table keeps only in-frame clones and is missing some. The table shows tens of thousands of clones, with around 80% occurring only once. Sequenced here: peripheral blood, sampled on day 0 of AZD1222 vaccination. The receptors were gathered from an adult in good health. Each CDR3 is given with its conserved first and last residue. The order of the fields is CDR3 protein, CDR3 DNA, clone size, V gene, D gene, J gene. The D gene is left open where the match is weak. Rows may omit the clone size; those that give it use once, few, many or a size class.

CASSPSHLGEQYF	TGTGCCAGCAGCCCCAGCCACCTCGGCGAGCAGTACTTC	-	TRBV13	-	TRBJ2-7
CATSDPYNEQFF	TGTGCCACCAGTGATCCCTACAATGAGCAGTTCTTC	-	TRBV24-1	-	TRBJ2-1
CASSLRQDQETQYF	TGTGCCAGCAGTTTACGACAGGATCAAGAGACCCAGTACTTC	-	TRBV27	-	TRBJ2-5
CASSERDRNGYTF	TGTGCCAGCAGTGAACGGGACCGAAATGGCTACACCTTC	-	TRBV2	-	TRBJ1-2
CASNAPGLLSGNTIYF	TGTGCCAGCAACGCCCCGGGTCTCTTGTCTGGAAACACCATATATTTT	-	TRBV28	-	TRBJ1-3
CASRAGAGGERLFF	TGTGCCAGCAGGGCGGGGGCCGGGGGCGAAAGACTGTTTTTT	few	TRBV6-5	-	TRBJ1-4
CASSLNEFRDDGYTF	TGTGCCAGCAGCTTAAATGAGTTCCGGGATGATGGCTACACCTTC	-	TRBV7-8	-	TRBJ1-2
CASSPTVTGSSYNEQFF	TGTGCCAGCTCACCAACTGTCACAGGGAGCTCCTACAATGAGCAGTTCTTC	-	TRBV18	-	TRBJ2-1
CASSYRASFYNEQFF	TGTGCCAGCAGCTACCGGGCTTCCTTCTACAATGAGCAGTTCTTC	-	TRBV9	-	TRBJ2-1
CASSAGTDNTEAFF	TGCGCCAGCAGCGCCGGGACGGATAACACTGAAGCTTTCTTT	-	TRBV5-1	-	TRBJ1-1
CAWSVGADTQYF	TGTGCCTGGAGTGTAGGAGCAGATACGCAGTATTTT	-	TRBV30	-	TRBJ2-3
CASTAGEADTQYF	TGTGCCAGCACGGCGGGAGAGGCAGATACGCAGTATTTT	-	TRBV6-4	TRBD2	TRBJ2-3
CASSLATGANYGYTF	TGTGCCAGCAGCTTAGCGACAGGGGCGAACTATGGCTACACCTTC	-	TRBV7-2	TRBD1	TRBJ1-2
CASSLAWGNRPNEQFF	TGTGCCAGCAGCTTGGCTTGGGGGAACCGTCCTAATGAGCAGTTCTTC	few	TRBV7-2	-	TRBJ2-1
CASSPPGLAGTTQETQYF	TGTGCCAGCTCACCACCGGGACTAGCGGGGACCACCCAAGAGACCCAGTACTTC	-	TRBV18	TRBD2	TRBJ2-5
CASSRMGTGRSSYEQYF	TGTGCCAGCAGCCGAATGGGGACAGGGAGAAGCTCCTACGAGCAGTACTTC	-	TRBV7-9	TRBD1	TRBJ2-7